The 32 T cell receptor beta chains in this list originate from one sample, sequenced in a study of post-analysis software for immune sequencing data. Whole-study findings and limits: Compared with controls, patients had more of 4 or 5 TRBV segments, including TRBV5-6, TRBV5-1 and TRBV20-1.

The TCR beta cDNA libraries carried unique molecular identifiers. TCRdb redid the calling of the PCR reads with MiXCR, one entry per CDR3 protein. The top ten clones hold about 1.6% of a sample with 150,000 to 200,000 distinct CDR3 sequences, 25% to 35% of them seen once. These receptors have no identified antigens. Sequencing was done on a sample of blood. These receptors all come from a girl aged 5 to 17 with multiple sclerosis.

The chain is built from TRBV20-1 and TRBJ2-1; TRBD1 or TRBD2 may be the D gene (5 bases each). Trimming shortened V by 0 bases and J by 8 bases, and 20 bases separated the two germline ends. The CDR3 runs to 16 residues. Germline V gene lookup returns CDR1 DFQATT and CDR2 SNEGSKA (reference sequence). The CDR3 DNA reads as TGCAGTGCTAGAGATCTCTCCGGGACGGTTTTTTATGAGCAGTTCTTC. Amino acids: CSARDLSGTVFYEQFF.

This clonotype came up many times. V and J are TRBV4-1 and TRBJ2-6, with D perhaps given as TRBD1 or TRBD2 (6 bases each). This CDR3 region has 21 residues. Trimming left V 3 bases short and J 1 base short, with 25 bases between. The V gene's germline CDR1 is MGHRA and CDR2 YSYEKL. The CDR3 is CASSHVRGGGTQGSGANVLTF. CDR3 nucleotide sequence: TGCGCCAGCAGCCATGTTCGTGGAGGGGGTACTCAGGGTTCTGGGGCCAACGTCCTGACTTTC.

The rearrangement uses TRBV5-1 and TRBJ2-3; TRBD2 matches 10 bases. The length of the CDR3 is 18 residues. From germline, CDR1 is SGHRS and CDR2 YFSETQ. Germline trimming cut 3 bases from V and 0 bases from J; bases unmatched to any gene: 10. CDR3 residues: CASSWRSGLATSTDTQYF. CDR3 in DNA: TGCGCCAGCAGCTGGCGATCGGGACTAGCGACTAGCACAGATACGCAGTATTTT.

V is TRBV15 and J is TRBJ1-1, with D tentatively TRBD1 (5 bases). V lost 5 bases to trimming and J lost 4 bases, with 14 bases between them. This CDR3 has 14 residues. Germline V CDR1 and CDR2: LNHNV, YYDKDF (reference sequence). CDR3 residues: CATSDPQGGTEAFF. The CDR3 DNA sequence: TGTGCCACCAGCGACCCTCAGGGAGGCACTGAAGCTTTCTTT. Full variable domain (outside the CDR3, taken from reference TRBV15 and TRBJ1-1): DAMVIQNPRYQVTQFGKPVTLSCSQTLNHNVMYWYQQKSSQAPKLLFHYYDKDFNNEADTPDNFQSRRPNTSFCFLDIRSPGLGDTAMYLCATSDPQGGTEAFFGQGTRLTVV.

This clonotype was seen many times. V is TRBV7-2 and J is TRBJ2-7, with D unclear. The ends were cut back, 3 bases at V and 0 bases at J, with 15 bases in the middle. The CDR3 is 16 residues long. Germline lookup yields CDR1 SGHTA and CDR2 FQGNSA. CDR3 region: CASSLGRSLSSYEQYF. The CDR3 bases are TGTGCCAGCAGCTTGGGTCGGTCCTTGAGCTCCTACGAGCAGTACTTC.

The chain is built from TRBV27 and TRBJ2-1; 12 nucleotides line up with TRBD2. This CDR3 comprises 17 residues. Germline assignment: CDR1 MNHEY and CDR2 SMNVEV (reference sequence). V shed 4 bases, J shed 2 bases, and the junction held 6 bases outside the gene matches. The CDR3 coding sequence is TGTGCCAGCAGTTACCAGTGGACTAGCGGGGCCTACAATGAGCAGTTCTTC. Translation gives CASSYQWTSGAYNEQFF.

This clonotype has just a few counts. The chain employs TRBV5-8 and TRBJ1-1; TRBD1 agrees at 8 bases. Looked up from germline, CDR1 is SGHTS and CDR2 is YDEGEE. The CDR3 extends over 17 amino acids. V trimming: 5 bases; J trimming: 1 base; junction bases outside the gene matches: 13. CDR3 loop: CASRGGTGLPPNTEAFF. The CDR3 DNA sequence: TGTGCCAGCAGGGGTGGGACAGGTCTCCCTCCGAACACTGAAGCTTTCTTT.

As regards this clonotype: This may come from a read error, since a much larger clone is one base off. The chain combines TRBV6-4 with TRBJ2-1, with 9 bases matching TRBD2. Trimming cost V 3 bases and J 10 bases; bases outside gene matches: 10. This CDR3 contains 15 residues. Per the germline V gene, CDR1 is MRHNA and CDR2 is SNTAGT. CDR3 residues: CASSEDSGSSYEQFF. CDR3 sequence (DNA): TGTGCCAGCAGTGAGGATAGCGGGAGCTCCTACGAGCAGTTCTTC.

This clonotype was observed many times. The rearrangement uses TRBV4-1 and TRBJ2-7; 11 bases fit TRBD2. CDR3 length: 15 amino acids. Germline CDR1 and CDR2: MGHRA and YSYEKL. V was clipped by 4 bases and J by 6 bases; unmatched bases: 8. The CDR3 loop reads CASSLTGTSGAEQYF. Here the CDR3 DNA reads TGCGCCAGCAGCCTAACCGGGACTAGCGGTGCCGAGCAGTACTTC.

This clonotype was observed a handful of times. The chain has TRBV18 and TRBJ1-5; D not certain. Looked up from germline, CDR1 is KGHSH and CDR2 is LQKENI. Deletions cut 3 bases from V and 7 bases from J, with 10 bases between. The CDR3 extends over 13 amino acids. This CDR3 reads CASSPTGTQPQHF. The CDR3, as DNA: TGTGCCAGCTCACCGACGGGAACCCAGCCCCAGCATTTT.

The chain uses TRBV11-2 and TRBJ1-2; TRBD1 is a possible D gene (5 bases). The CDR3 sequence is 13 residues long. V was pared by 5 bases and J by 3 bases, with 10 bases between. The V gene's germline CDR1 is SGHAT and CDR2 FQNNGV. CDR3 DNA sequence: TGTGCCAGCAGCCGGGGGGGGTACTATGGCTACACCTTC. Amino acids: CASSRGGYYGYTF.

The rearrangement uses TRBV12-3 or TRBV12-4 and TRBJ2-1; TRBD1 aligns across 8 bases. Trimming removed 3 bases from V and 8 bases from J; junction bases left unmatched: 12. CDR3 length: 16 residues. For the CDR3, the DNA is TGTGCCAGCAGTTTTTTCGGGACAGGTCTGTGCGATGAGCAGTTCTTC. Translated, it gives CASSFFGTGLCDEQFF.

This clonotype turned up a few times. A read error may explain this, as a much larger clone is one base away. The chain recombines TRBV29-1 with TRBJ2-3; 10 bases align to TRBD2. The CDR3 is 14 amino acids. From germline, CDR1 is SQVTM and CDR2 ANQGSEA. The DNA of the CDR3 is TGCAGCCCGAGACTAGCGGGTCACACAGATGCGCAGTATTTT. This translates into CSPRLAGHTDAQYF.

In regard to this clonotype: Since a much larger clone is just one base distant, this may be a read error. The rearrangement links TRBV4-2 to TRBJ2-7; 9 positions agree with TRBD2. The germline CDR1 and CDR2 sequences are LGHNA and YNFKEQ. There are 16 residues in the CDR3. Trimming took 0 bases from V and 4 from J; bases not matched to a gene: 7. CDR3 nucleotide sequence: TGTGCCAGCAGCCAAGATCTGAGACTAGCGGATTACGAGCAGTACTTC. The encoded protein is CASSQDLRLADYEQYF.

This clonotype was detected many times. The V call is TRBV7-8, the J call TRBJ2-7; D gene ambiguous. Germline CDR1 and CDR2: SGHVS and FQNEAQ. V lost 5 bases, J lost 3 bases, and 5 bases lay in between. The CDR3 loop spans 11 amino acids. As DNA, the CDR3 is TGTGCCAGCAGCCATATCTACGAGCAGTACTTC. This translates into CASSHIYEQYF.

This clonotype has at least ten counts. The chain recombines TRBV11-2 with TRBJ2-5; 8 nucleotides agree with TRBD1. The ends lost 3 bases at V and 2 bases at J; junction bases unmatched: 2. Germline values: CDR1 SGHAT, CDR2 FQNNGV. The CDR3 extends over 14 amino acids. The CDR3 DNA is TGTGCCAGCAGCTTCAGGGGGCGGCAAGAGACCCAGTACTTC. It translates to CASSFRGRQETQYF.

Turning to this clonotype: A much larger clone lies a single base off, so this may be a read error. The gene calls are TRBV5-1 and TRBJ2-5; 8 bases are shared with TRBD1. This CDR3 has 15 amino acids. CDR1 is SGHRS, CDR2 YFSETQ, per germline. DNA of the CDR3: TGCGCCAGCAGCCTCGACCCGGGACAGGCCTACGAGCAGCACTTC. It translates to CASSLDPGQAYEQHF.

J is TRBJ1-2 and V is TRBV5-1, with 8 bases matching TRBD1. CDR3 length: 17 residues. The ends lost 4 bases at V and 4 bases at J; junction bases unmatched: 15. Per the germline V gene, CDR1 is SGHRS and CDR2 is YFSETQ. CDR3 region: CASSRKVTWDRPYGYTF. The CDR3 DNA reads as TGCGCCAGCAGCCGAAAGGTCACCTGGGACAGGCCCTATGGCTACACCTTC.

About this clonotype itself: A clone one base away is much larger, so this may be a read error. This rearrangement joins TRBV10-3 to TRBJ2-5; D perhaps matches TRBD2 (5 bases). This CDR3 region has 14 residues. Trimming removed 8 bases at V and 11 bases at J, with 24 bases between. Germline CDR1 and CDR2: ENHRY and SYGVKD. The CDR3 nucleotides read TGTGCCATCGTTAGCGACTTCCCTGACAATGAGCAGTACTTC. Encoded protein: CAIVSDFPDNEQYF.

The chain recombines TRBV7-9 with TRBJ2-5; 13 bases line up with TRBD2. Unmatched junction bases numbered 10, after V lost 6 bases and J lost 3 bases. In germline, CDR1 is SEHNR, CDR2 FQNEAQ (reference sequence). The CDR3 sequence is 17 residues long. The DNA for the CDR3 is TGTGCCAGCAGACTAACTCGACTAGCGGGAGGAAAAGAGACCCAGTACTTC. Translation: CASRLTRLAGGKETQYF.

A few counts support this clonotype. The chain recombines TRBV10-2 with TRBJ1-6; D is unclear. Germline V CDR1 and CDR2: WSHSY, SAAADI. The length of the CDR3 is 16 residues. Trimming shortened V by 6 bases and J by 0 bases, and 12 bases separated the two germline ends. DNA of the CDR3: TGCGCCAGCAGGGACGGTGAAAGCTCCTATAATTCACCCCTCCACTTT. It is translated as CASRDGESSYNSPLHF.

Regarding this clonotype: One end of the junction varies from germline; a read error may be responsible. V is TRBV6-4 and J is TRBJ2-3, with 12 bases identical to TRBD2. The germline V gene encodes CDR1 MRHNA and CDR2 SNTAGT. The CDR3 is 15 amino acids. The CDR3 loop reads CASSRLAGDRDAQYF. CDR3 nucleotides: TGTGCCAGCAGCCGACTAGCGGGAGATAGAGATGCGCAGTATTTT.

This clonotype has just a few counts. V and J are TRBV5-1 and TRBJ2-1; D assignment may be TRBD1 or TRBD2 (5 bases each). V gave up 4 bases and J gave up 15 bases, with 23 bases separating them. This CDR3 spans 14 amino acids. Germline values: CDR1 SGHRS, CDR2 YFSETQ. CDR3 sequence: CASSPLSEGEFRFF. CDR3 sequence (DNA): TGCGCCAGCAGCCCCCTCTCCGAAGGGGAGTTTAGGTTCTTC.

CDR3 DNA: TGCAGCGTTGAAGGGACTAGCGGAACACCCTACTACAATGAGCAGTTCTTC. It yields the protein CSVEGTSGTPYYNEQFF. The rearrangement uses TRBV29-1 and TRBJ2-1, with 10 bases lining up with TRBD2. The V gene's germline CDR1 is SQVTM and CDR2 ANQGSEA. V dropped 1 base and J dropped 3; count of bases not matched to a gene: 9. This CDR3 has 17 residues.

The V gene is TRBV4-1, the J gene TRBJ2-2; possibly TRBD2 for D (5 bases). This CDR3 is built from 14 residues. From germline, CDR1 is MGHRA and CDR2 YSYEKL. Trimming removed 1 base at V and 6 bases at J, with 9 bases between. The CDR3 nucleotides are TGCGCCAGCAGCCAAGTTAGGGAGTCCGGGGAGCTGTTTTTT. This codes for CASSQVRESGELFF.

This rearrangement joins TRBV28 to TRBJ2-7; D not resolved. Germline V lookup: CDR1 MDHEN, CDR2 SYDVKM. The length of the CDR3 is 12 residues. Trimming took off 3 bases at V and 2 bases at J, with 5 bases between the two ends. The chain's CDR3 is CASSFYPYEQYF. DNA for the CDR3: TGTGCCAGCAGTTTTTACCCCTACGAGCAGTACTTC.

A remark on this clonotype: Possible read error: a much larger clone is one base away. The chain recombines TRBV29-1 with TRBJ2-5; possible D gene TRBD1, 6 bases. Germline V gene data show CDR1 as SQVTM and CDR2 as ANQGSEA. The CDR3 is made up of 13 amino acids. The CDR3, as DNA: TGCAACGTTCCCCAGGGGTACCAAGAGACCCAGTACTTC. Encoded protein: CNVPQGYQETQYF.

Note on this clonotype: A much larger clone differs by one base, so this may be a read error. The chain is built from TRBV6-5 and TRBJ1-2; no clear D gene. The CDR3 loop spans 14 amino acids. The V gene lost 0 bases and the J gene lost 8 bases, with 13 bases spanning the gap. Per germline, CDR1 MNHEY and CDR2 SVGAGI. CDR3: CASSYSSPPWGYTF. The CDR3 DNA reads as TGTGCCAGCAGTTACTCGAGTCCCCCCTGGGGCTACACCTTC.

The V gene is TRBV6-1, the J gene TRBJ1-2; the D gene is possibly TRBD1 (6 bases). V was clipped by 7 bases and J by 2 bases, with 14 bases between them. The CDR3 sequence is 14 residues long. Germline assignment: CDR1 MNHNS and CDR2 SASEGT. CDR3 DNA sequence: TGTGCCAGCATCCAGCGGGACAAGAACTATGGCTACACCTTC. Its translation: CASIQRDKNYGYTF.

This clonotype was seen ten or more times. The V gene is TRBV28, the J gene TRBJ2-3; D gene unclear. Deletions cut 3 bases from V and 4 bases from J, with 5 bases between. CDR1 and CDR2 (germline): MDHEN, SYDVKM. The CDR3 consists of 12 residues. The CDR3 sequence is CASSFSADTQYF. The CDR3 coding sequence is TGTGCCAGCAGTTTTTCGGCAGATACGCAGTATTTT.

This clonotype was recorded at least ten times. V and J are TRBV15 and TRBJ2-1, with D perhaps matching TRBD2 (6 bases). The CDR3 has 16 residues. Germline V CDR1 and CDR2: LNHNV, YYDKDF (reference sequence). V lost 5 bases and J lost 0, with 14 bases in between. In DNA form, the CDR3 reads TGTGCCACCAGCGGCCTCGACGGGAGCTCCTACAATGAGCAGTTCTTC. Its protein is CATSGLDGSSYNEQFF.

For this clonotype: A much larger clone differs by one base, so this may be a read error. This rearrangement joins TRBV20-1 to TRBJ2-1; the match to TRBD2 covers 9 bases. CDR3 size: 14 residues. Germline V CDR1 and CDR2: DFQATT, SNEGSKA (reference sequence). The CDR3 reads CRVPTSGTYNEQFF. In DNA, the CDR3 is TGCAGAGTCCCGACTAGCGGTACCTACAATGAGCAGTTCTTC.